A single sample gave rise to the 14 T cell receptor beta chains below, sequenced in a study of T cell repertoires in cytomegalovirus infection. TCRdb analysed the reads with MiXCR anew, one entry per CDR3 protein. The sample contains some 920,000 distinct CDR3 sequences, 31% of which appear only once. Their antigens remain unidentified. The sample in question was cultured CD8+ T cells from PBMCs, obtained from culture after CMV antigen stimulation. These receptors came from a human donor in good health (CMV status not recorded). Some clones in this sample may be carry-over from other donors' samples.

This clonotype was counted many times. The genes are TRBV5-4 and TRBJ2-5, with 9 bases fitting TRBD1. CDR3 length: 16 residues. Germline CDR1 SGHNT, CDR2 YYREEE (reference sequence). The ends lost 2 bases at V and 1 base at J; junction bases unmatched: 6. CDR3: CASSFPMDRGQETQYF. DNA for the CDR3: TGTGCCAGCAGCTTTCCTATGGACAGGGGCCAAGAGACCCAGTACTTC.

The gene calls are TRBV27 and TRBJ2-3; D may be TRBD2 (7 bases). The length of the CDR3 is 18 residues. Germline CDR1 is MNHEY and CDR2 is SMNVEV (reference sequence). V gave up 4 bases and J gave up 6 bases, with 26 bases separating them. The CDR3 DNA sequence: TGTGCCAGCAGTTCCCACCACCGGGGGGCCTCCGCCGCGGATACGCAGTATTTT. The encoded protein is CASSSHHRGASAADTQYF.

A few counts support this clonotype. The J gene is TRBJ1-5, the V gene TRBV6-2 or TRBV6-3; TRBD1 is a possible D gene (6 bases). V lost 2 bases and J lost 7, with 12 bases in between. This CDR3 contains 14 residues. Germline-derived CDR1 and CDR2 are MNHEY and SVGEGT. In DNA form, the CDR3 reads TGTGCCAGCAGTTACACGGGGGGGCCCCAGCCCCAGCATTTT. It encodes CASSYTGGPQPQHF.

This chain connects TRBV14 to TRBJ2-1; a possible D gene is TRBD1 (6 bases). The CDR3 runs 15 residues. V gave up 5 bases and J gave up 7 bases, with 18 bases separating them. In germline, CDR1 is SGHDN, CDR2 FVKESK. CDR3 in amino acids: CASSIRDTLGNEQFF. The CDR3 DNA reads TGTGCCAGCAGCATCCGGGACACCTTAGGGAATGAGCAGTTCTTC.

In this sample, this clonotype turned up a few times. The V and J genes are TRBV12-3 or TRBV12-4 and TRBJ2-1; D not certain. Trimming removed 5 bases from V and 4 bases from J, with 6 bases in between. This CDR3 is built from 12 residues. CDR3 DNA: TGTGCCAGCAGTCCCTATTACAATGAGCAGTTCTTC. It codes for CASSPYYNEQFF.

The chain links TRBV12-3 or TRBV12-4 to TRBJ2-3; D is possibly TRBD1 (5 bases). CDR3 length equals 16 residues. The V and J ends lost 3 bases and 0 bases respectively, with 13 bases between them. The CDR3 sequence is CASSLGPGYSTDTQYF. CDR3 DNA sequence: TGTGCCAGCAGTTTGGGGCCAGGCTATAGCACAGATACGCAGTATTTT.

CDR3 region: CATETGPFAGTEAFF. The CDR3 DNA reads TGTGCCACCGAGACAGGCCCGTTCGCTGGTACTGAAGCTTTCTTT. The rearrangement joins TRBV19 to TRBJ1-1; weak D call: TRBD1 (6 bases). V lost 10 bases and J lost 5, with 23 bases in between. The CDR3 covers 15 residues. CDR1 and CDR2 (germline): LNHDA, SQIVND (reference sequence). The full variable domain, with the rest looked up from reference TRBV19 and TRBJ1-1, is DGGITQSPKYLFRKEGQNVTLSCEQNLNHDAMYWYRQDPGQGLRLIYYSQIVNDFQKGDIAEGYSVSREKKESFPLTVTSAQKNPTAFYLCATETGPFAGTEAFFGQGTRLTVV.

There are many counts of this clonotype. V is TRBV12-3 or TRBV12-4 and J is TRBJ2-2; 8 bases are a match to TRBD1. The CDR3 totals 13 residues. V shed 8 bases and J 6 bases; nucleotides not matched to a gene: 5. For the CDR3, the DNA is TGTGCCAGCTGGGACAGGAGTTCCGGGGAGCTGTTTTTT. Its translation: CASWDRSSGELFF.

The rearrangement links TRBV28 to TRBJ1-1, with D uncertain. Germline values: CDR1 MDHEN, CDR2 SYDVKM. The CDR3 runs 14 residues. The V end lost 6 bases, the J end lost 3 bases, and 14 bases lay between the germline ends. The CDR3 DNA reads TGTGCCAGCAGCCCTCCTTGGAGGGACACTGAAGCTTTCTTT. It codes for CASSPPWRDTEAFF.

V usage is TRBV29-1 and J usage is TRBJ1-2; D might be TRBD1 (5 bases). Per the germline V gene, CDR1 is SQVTM and CDR2 is ANQGSEA. The CDR3 extends over 14 amino acids. The germline V and J ends were trimmed by 4 bases and 5 bases, with 17 bases remaining between them. The CDR3 is CSVAGERGWYGYTF. CDR3 in DNA: TGCAGCGTTGCAGGTGAAAGGGGATGGTATGGCTACACCTTC.

The chain is built from TRBV6-6 and TRBJ1-5, with D possibly matching TRBD1 (6 bases). Trimming took 2 bases from V and 8 from J, leaving 13 bases between them. Germline V CDR1 and CDR2: MNHNY, SVGAGI (reference sequence). CDR3 length: 14 amino acids. CDR3 loop: CASSYPTGIKPQHF. DNA for the CDR3: TGTGCCAGCAGTTACCCCACAGGGATTAAGCCCCAGCATTTT.

This clonotype was seen repeatedly, ten times or more. The genes are TRBV12-5 and TRBJ1-3; 8 nucleotides agree with TRBD1. The CDR3 loop spans 19 amino acids. Germline V gives CDR1 LGHNT, CDR2 FRNRAP. The ends lost 3 bases at V and 8 bases at J; junction bases unmatched: 21. The CDR3 sequence is CASGFSPGQDRRPEDTIYF. The CDR3 DNA reads TGTGCTAGTGGTTTTTCCCCGGGACAGGACCGGAGGCCGGAGGACACCATATATTTT.

V gene TRBV4-1 combines with J gene TRBJ1-3; D is ambiguous. V was clipped by 0 bases and J by 0 bases, with 6 bases between them. The CDR3 spans 15 residues. Germline CDR1 reads MGHRA; CDR2 reads YSYEKL. Here the CDR3 DNA reads TGCGCCAGCAGCCAAGAGAGATTCTCTGGAAACACCATATATTTT. Translated, it gives CASSQERFSGNTIYF.

The count of this clonotype is one. This chain links TRBV28 with TRBJ1-5, with D possibly TRBD1 on 5 matching bases. CDR1 is MDHEN, CDR2 SYDVKM, per germline. This CDR3 spans 13 amino acids. The ends were cut back, 5 bases at V and 5 bases at J, with 10 bases in the middle. The CDR3: CASSDSGDQPQHF. Here the CDR3 DNA reads TGTGCCAGCAGTGATTCGGGGGATCAGCCCCAGCATTTT. The variable domain in full, with the rest retrieved from reference TRBV28 and TRBJ1-5, is DVKVTQSSRYLVKRTGEKVFLECVQDMDHENMFWYRQDPGLGLRLIYFSYDVKMKEKGDIPEGYSVSREKKERFSLILESASTNQTSMYLCASSDSGDQPQHFGDGTRLSIL.